This T cell receptor (beta chain) was found in a study of beta chain features in type 1 diabetes. Points from the study as a whole: Moderate yet significant TCRB CDR3 shortening was seen in Type 1 diabetes patients in all four CD4+ subsets. Insertions were fewer and deletions more numerous at VDJ junctions in type 1 diabetes patients.

Concerning this clone itself: Its specificity is unknown.

Reverse transcription of all isolated RNA meant that expressed TCRB transcripts were sequenced. The average output of naive, central memory and regulatory T cell samples was roughly 3.6 million reads. Here immunoSEQ multiplex PCR was the method, and the copy in TCRdb shows in-frame clones only, minus some. The sample lists about 160,000 clones, roughly 8% occurring once. CDR1 is MGHRA, CDR2 YSYEKL, per germline. Trimming took 3 bases from V and 1 from J, leaving 7 bases between them. CDR3 length: 13 residues. The chain is built from TRBV4-1 and TRBJ2-7, with D uncertain. The sequenced material came from central memory CD4+ T cells from blood. The sequence was obtained from a woman in her forties with type 1 diabetes. CDR3 sequence: CASSHDLSYEQYF. The CDR3 DNA is TGCGCCAGCAGCCACGACTTGTCCTACGAGCAGTACTTC.